The TCR beta chain described here comes from a study of blood T cell repertoires in COVID-19. In the study overall: The study drew acute and convalescent COVID-19 samples from the United States, Italy and Spain.

The CDR3 loop spans 13 amino acids. With V trimmed by 6 bases and J by 5 bases, 4 bases remained unmatched. CDR1 SNHLY and CDR2 FYNNEI come from the germline V gene. The repertoire was sequenced with immunoSEQ multiplex PCR; TCRdb's copy has only in-frame clones and lacks some. The table records more than 80,000 clones, 86% of them present only once. The chain couples TRBV2 to TRBJ1-5, with 7 bases identical to TRBD1. This TCR came from an elderly man with acute or convalescent COVID-19. Source material: peripheral blood. The CDR3 sequence is CASRETGDQPQHF. In DNA form, the CDR3 reads TGTGCCAGCAGGGAAACAGGGGATCAGCCCCAGCATTTT.